This T cell receptor beta chain stems from a study of T cells in Graves' hyperthyroidism and ophthalmopathy. Amplified TCR beta CDR3 regions derived from RNA transcripts. TCR CDR3 underwent first-round RT-PCR with the HTBI primer set. TCRdb reprocessed the multiplex PCR reads with MiXCR, giving one entry per CDR3 protein. This sample yields 560,000 or so distinct CDR3 sequences, of which about 20% are seen a single time; over 45% belongs to the top ten. Germline V gene lookup returns CDR1 SGHVS and CDR2 FQNEAQ. This CDR3 region has 13 residues. The germline V and J ends were trimmed by 1 base and 4 bases, with 7 bases remaining between them.

The sequence came from a man aged 40-55 years with Graves' ophthalmopathy. The chain joins TRBV7-8 to TRBJ1-2; D unresolved. The specimen sequenced was blood. The CDR3 spells CASSLVPSYGYTF. For the CDR3, the DNA is TGTGCCAGCAGCTTAGTTCCGTCCTATGGCTACACCTTC.